This TCR beta chain was obtained from a study of hypomethylating agent response in myelodysplastic syndrome (dated by TCRdb to about 2021). Describing the broader study: The hypomethylating agents azacitidine (about 75% of the 11) or decitabine (3 of 11) were used to treat the patients. On average the patients were around 75 +/- 6.5 years old, and a diploid cytogenetic profile was seen most often. Of the myelodysplastic syndrome patients in the cohort, some ten were male and 2 were female. The mutation found most frequently was TET2, which appeared in about 50% of the 11 patients. Response was defined as complete response or hematologic improvement, and patients who met neither criterion were classified as non-responders. Roughly 6 patients responded with complete response or hematologic improvement, and about five patients were non-responders.

T-cell subsets were not sorted, so the analysis was performed on bulk bone marrow. Bone marrow from 11 to 12 myelodysplastic syndrome patients was immunosequenced for TCR beta CDR3 regions before and after hypomethylating agent therapy. For longitudinal repertoire tracking, every patient provided one baseline bone marrow and two to three bone marrows collected at different post-treatment timepoints. Whole bone marrow served as the source for genomic DNA extraction, with DNA quality checked using TapeStation, NanoDrop OneC and PicoGreen assays. The library was obtained by the immunoSEQ multiplex PCR assay. Survey resolution was applied, with two replicates of 200 ng each being run for a total of approximately 400 ng of DNA per sample. The hsTCRB kit detected rearranged TCRB sequences in genomic DNA using multiplex PCR primers targeting V and J genes. To amplify the CDR3 region, the first PCR ran for around 30 cycles with the QIAGEN Multiplex PCR Kit. An approximately 8-cycle second PCR added sample barcodes and Illumina adapters to each replicate. Pooled libraries were quantified with a QuantStudio 6 and the KAPA library quantification kit. About 15 pM of pooled libraries were sequenced on an Illumina MiSeq with 156-cycle single-end reads and a 15-cycle index read. The original pipeline was this. VDJdb annotation flagged approximately 1.8% of around 180,000 unique clonotypes as previously reported viral-epitope-specific. Raw reads were processed by the immunoSEQ Data Assistant and immunoSEQ Analyzer into normalized, annotated TCRB repertoires. Clonotypes were analyzed with the immunarch R package version 0.6.5 and BioAnalyzer. Before richness was estimated, every repertoire was downsampled to match the clone count of the smallest repertoire. Clonotypes were categorized as expanded, contracted or novel by Fisher's exact tests, where a novel clonotype had zero frequency before treatment. GLIPH2 clustered significantly changed CDR3 beta sequences using simulation_depth=1000 and kmer_min_depth=3, excluding CDR3s shorter than five residues. This is the immuneACCESS table as TCRdb keeps it, with only in-frame sequences that have V and J called. A part of the clones is gone; compared with another copy, unresolved V genes explain less than half, and the rest is unexplained. The V and J calls and the clone size are those of that table, but D and trimming were determined from the DNA. This sample has 2,000 or so clones in its table, and just over 85% of those were observed once. The ten largest clones capture 20% to 25% of the sample.

Regarding this clone: What antigen it recognizes has not been identified. Within one base of it there is no much larger clone, and no base qualities were kept.

Summary of the overall study and its limitations: Only about 11 patients were analyzed, so the cohort was small. Richness, rarefaction diversity and clonality did not change significantly after hypomethylating agent treatment, across all patients or within response groups. Novel clonotypes emerged more often in responders, while non-responders showed more contracted clonotypes after treatment. Healthy control donors were not age-matched to MDS patients, which could have impacted the MDS versus healthy comparison. A possible recognition of novel MDS antigens by the shared GLIPH2 clusters was not confirmed and needs experimental validation.

The germline V gene (reference sequence) gives CDR1 as LNHNV and CDR2 as YYDKDF. From cysteine to phenylalanine, the CDR3 is 15 amino acids long. Only CDR3 DNA remains: 45 bases, in frame from the first base. Here V drops 5 bases and J drops 2 bases, and the junction holds 7 bases not matched to any gene. Here the chain combines TRBV15 and TRBJ2-7, and 9 junctional nucleotides match TRBD1. The input for sequencing was bone marrow, taken before or after starting hypomethylating agent treatment for myelodysplastic syndrome (not recorded which). This receptor was obtained from a human donor with myelodysplastic syndrome. The CDR3 protein: CATSDGTGRTYEQYF. The base sequence is TGTGCCACCAGCGACGGGACAGGGAGAACCTACGAGCAGTACTTC.